Shown below are 2 T cell receptor beta chains from a single sample sequenced in a study of radiotherapy plus CTLA-4 blockade in lung cancer. The protocol was immunoSEQ multiplex PCR, while the TCRdb copy is restricted to in-frame clones and leaves out a portion. The sample includes about 98,000 clones, 82% of them seen just once. Material: peripheral blood, obtained from a patient treated with radiotherapy plus ipilimumab. These receptors all come from a human donor with non-small cell lung cancer who had a partial response to radiotherapy plus ipilimumab.

For the CDR3, the DNA is TGTGCCAGCAGTGAGGAGACGGCAAAAGGAAACACCATATATTTT. Its translation is CASSEETAKGNTIYF. The gene calls are TRBV2 and TRBJ1-3; no clear D. Germline values: CDR1 SNHLY, CDR2 FYNNEI. The CDR3 runs to 15 residues. Deletions cut 3 bases from V and 4 bases from J, with 13 bases between.

With respect to this clone: One junction end disagrees with the germline gene, perhaps due to a read error. CDR3 bases: TGTGCTAGTGGTTTGGCGGGGACAGAAACGCAGTATTTT. It specifies CASGLAGTETQYF. This chain joins TRBV12-5 and TRBJ2-3, with TRBD1 matching 7 bases. This CDR3 comprises 13 residues. Germline V gives CDR1 LGHNT, CDR2 FRNRAP.